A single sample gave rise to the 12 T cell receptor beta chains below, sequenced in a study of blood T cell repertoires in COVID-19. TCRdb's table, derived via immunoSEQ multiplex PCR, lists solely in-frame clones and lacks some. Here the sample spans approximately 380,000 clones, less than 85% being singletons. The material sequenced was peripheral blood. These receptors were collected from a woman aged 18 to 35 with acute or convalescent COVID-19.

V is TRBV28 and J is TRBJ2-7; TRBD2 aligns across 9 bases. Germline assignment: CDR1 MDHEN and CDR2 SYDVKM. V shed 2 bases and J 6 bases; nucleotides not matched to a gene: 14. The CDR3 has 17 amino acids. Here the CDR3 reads CASSLPGTSGLASEQYF. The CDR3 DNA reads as TGTGCCAGCAGTTTACCGGGAACCTCGGGACTAGCTTCCGAGCAGTACTTC.

CDR3 loop: CASSTPPDREGYEQYF. The CDR3 bases are TGTGCCAGTAGTACCCCCCCGGACCGGGAGGGCTACGAGCAGTACTTC. The rearrangement links TRBV19 to TRBJ2-7; 8 nucleotides agree with TRBD2. Trimming removed 4 bases from V and 3 bases from J; junction bases left unmatched: 11. Per the germline V gene, CDR1 is LNHDA and CDR2 is SQIVND (reference sequence). This CDR3 has 16 amino acids.

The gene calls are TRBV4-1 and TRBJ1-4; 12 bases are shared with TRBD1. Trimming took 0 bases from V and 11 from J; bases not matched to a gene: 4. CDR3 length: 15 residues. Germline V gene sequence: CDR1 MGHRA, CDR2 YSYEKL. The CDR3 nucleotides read TGCGCCAGCAGCCAAGAGGGACAGGGGGCGGGGAAACTGTTTTTT. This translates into CASSQEGQGAGKLFF.

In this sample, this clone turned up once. In DNA form, the CDR3 reads TGTGCCAGCTCGCAAGGACAGAAAGGCACTGAAGCTTTCTTT. This codes for CASSQGQKGTEAFF. This chain connects TRBV18 to TRBJ1-1, with D possibly TRBD1 on 6 matching bases. Germline V CDR1 and CDR2: KGHSH, LQKENI. Trimming cost V 6 bases and J 4 bases, with 15 bases left between them. The CDR3 length is 14 residues.

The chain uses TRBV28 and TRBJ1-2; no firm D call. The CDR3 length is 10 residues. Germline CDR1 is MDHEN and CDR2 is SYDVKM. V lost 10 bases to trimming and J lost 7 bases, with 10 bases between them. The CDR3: CATDLGGYTF. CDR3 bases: TGTGCCACTGACTTGGGTGGCTACACCTTC.

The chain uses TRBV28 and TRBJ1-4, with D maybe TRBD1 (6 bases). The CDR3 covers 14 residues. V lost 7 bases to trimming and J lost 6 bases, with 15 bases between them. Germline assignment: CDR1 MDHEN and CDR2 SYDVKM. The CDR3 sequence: CASTPAGADEKLFF. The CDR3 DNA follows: TGTGCCAGCACCCCCGCAGGGGCGGATGAAAAACTGTTTTTT.

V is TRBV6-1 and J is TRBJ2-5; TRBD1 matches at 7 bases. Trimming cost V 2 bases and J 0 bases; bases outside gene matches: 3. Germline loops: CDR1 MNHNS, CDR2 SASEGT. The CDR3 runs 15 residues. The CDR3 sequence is CASSERDSYQETQYF. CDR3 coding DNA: TGTGCCAGCAGTGAACGGGACAGCTACCAAGAGACCCAGTACTTC.

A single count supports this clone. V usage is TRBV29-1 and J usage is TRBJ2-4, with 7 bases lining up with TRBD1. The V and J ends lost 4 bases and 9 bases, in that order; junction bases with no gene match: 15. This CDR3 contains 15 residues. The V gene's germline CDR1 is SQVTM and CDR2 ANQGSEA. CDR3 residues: CSVVVGGAGVGIQYF. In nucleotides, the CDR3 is TGCAGCGTTGTCGTAGGGGGCGCAGGGGTGGGCATTCAGTACTTC.

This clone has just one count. The CDR3 spells CAISESLTGGLFFF. CDR3 DNA: TGTGCCATCAGTGAGTCTCTGACAGGGGGCCTATTTTTCTTT. The V call is TRBV10-3, the J call TRBJ1-1; 10 bases are a match to TRBD1. The CDR3 length is 14 residues. In germline, CDR1 is ENHRY, CDR2 SYGVKD. Trimming cost V 0 bases and J 13 bases; bases outside gene matches: 8.

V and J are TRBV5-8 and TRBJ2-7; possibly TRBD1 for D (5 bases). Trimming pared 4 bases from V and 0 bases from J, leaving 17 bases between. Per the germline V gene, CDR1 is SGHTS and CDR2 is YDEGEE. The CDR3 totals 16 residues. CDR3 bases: TGTGCCAGCAGCAGGGGCTTTTTAGAGAGCTCCTACGAGCAGTACTTC. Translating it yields CASSRGFLESSYEQYF.

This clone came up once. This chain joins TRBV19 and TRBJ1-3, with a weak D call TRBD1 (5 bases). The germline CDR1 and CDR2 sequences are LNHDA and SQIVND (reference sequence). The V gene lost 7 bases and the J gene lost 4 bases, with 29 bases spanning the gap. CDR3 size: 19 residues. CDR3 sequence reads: CASTPGGGSWQGAGNTIYF. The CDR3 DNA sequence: TGTGCCAGTACCCCGGGGGGGGGATCGTGGCAGGGAGCCGGAAACACCATATATTTT.

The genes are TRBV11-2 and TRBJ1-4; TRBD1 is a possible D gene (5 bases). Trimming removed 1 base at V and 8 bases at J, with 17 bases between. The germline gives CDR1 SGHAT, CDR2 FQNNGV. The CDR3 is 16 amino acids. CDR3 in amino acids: CASSLGGTIAYEKLFF. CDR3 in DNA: TGTGCCAGCAGCTTAGGGGGGACTATAGCCTACGAAAAACTGTTTTTT. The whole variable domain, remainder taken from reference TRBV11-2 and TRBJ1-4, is EAGVAQSPRYKIIEKRQSVAFWCNPISGHATLYWYQQILGQGPKLLIQFQNNGVVDDSQLPKDRFSAERLKGVDSTLKIQPAKLEDSAVYLCASSLGGTIAYEKLFFGSGTQLSVL.